The rows below give T cell receptor beta chains drawn from one sample of a study of T cell responses to AZD1222 COVID-19 vaccine. Assay used: immunoSEQ multiplex PCR; TCRdb lists only in-frame clones, some missing. The sample lists about 79,000 clones, about 91% occurring once. The specimen was peripheral blood, collected on day 0 of MenACWY control vaccination. Every receptor here comes from an adult in good health. The CDR3 runs from the conserved cysteine through the conserved F or W. Each record gives: D gene, clone size, J gene, V gene, CDR3 protein, CDR3 DNA. A D gene is named only where the DNA matches it firmly. Only some rows state a clone size, as once, few, many or a class for expanded clones.

>-|-|TRBJ2-5|TRBV14
CASSQNEGGETQYF
TGTGCCAGCAGCCAAAATGAGGGGGGCGAGACCCAGTACTTC
>-|-|TRBJ2-4|TRBV27
CASSSNRRLPLWF
TGTGCCAGCAGCTCGAACAGGAGGCTCCCTTTGTGGTTC
>TRBD1|-|TRBJ1-5|TRBV11-3
CASSLDPTTGLFVGNQPQHF
TGTGCCAGCAGCTTAGATCCTACGACAGGGTTGTTTGTCGGCAATCAGCCCCAGCATTTT
>TRBD2|-|TRBJ2-5|TRBV28
CASTQPAGGQYF
TGTGCCAGCACCCAACCCGCGGGGGGCCAGTACTTC
>-|-|TRBJ1-2|TRBV3-1/TRBV3-2
CASSQERAYGYTF
TGTGCCAGCAGCCAAGAACGGGCCTATGGCTACACCTTC
>TRBD2|few|TRBJ2-1|TRBV5-4
CASSLPKAGPTPNEQFF
TGTGCCAGCAGCCTCCCAAAAGCGGGACCTACACCCAATGAGCAGTTCTTC
>-|once|TRBJ2-1|TRBV6-5
CASSSQGLGNKQFF
TGTGCCAGCAGTTCCCAGGGTTTGGGGAATAAACAGTTCTTC
>TRBD2|-|TRBJ2-2|TRBV9
CASSVEEIAGRTGELFF
TGTGCCAGCAGCGTAGAAGAGATAGCGGGACGGACCGGGGAGCTGTTTTTT
>TRBD1|once|TRBJ2-6|TRBV5-5
CASSLVGTGESGANVLTF
TGTGCCAGCAGCTTAGTAGGGACAGGCGAGTCTGGGGCCAACGTCCTGACTTTC
>-|-|TRBJ1-1|TRBV14
CASSPPYQGAEAFF
TGTGCCAGCAGCCCCCCTTATCAAGGAGCTGAAGCTTTCTTT
>TRBD1|-|TRBJ1-1|TRBV30
CAWKGQPNTEAFF
TGTGCCTGGAAGGGACAGCCGAACACTGAAGCTTTCTTT
>TRBD2|-|TRBJ2-1|TRBV7-2
CASSLAASGLVGEQFF
TGTGCCAGCAGCTTAGCAGCTAGCGGGCTGGTGGGTGAGCAGTTCTTC
>-|-|TRBJ1-2|TRBV11-2
CASSLLDGTNYGYTF
TGTGCCAGCAGCTTGTTAGATGGGACTAACTATGGCTACACCTTC
>-|few|TRBJ1-6|TRBV15
CATSRDLDTRSYNSPLHF
TGTGCCACCAGCAGAGATCTCGACACCCGCTCCTATAATTCACCCCTCCACTTT
>-|-|TRBJ1-5|TRBV19
CASSIREGVGGRGNQPQHF
TGTGCCAGTAGTATTCGGGAAGGTGTAGGGGGGAGAGGCAATCAGCCCCAGCATTTT